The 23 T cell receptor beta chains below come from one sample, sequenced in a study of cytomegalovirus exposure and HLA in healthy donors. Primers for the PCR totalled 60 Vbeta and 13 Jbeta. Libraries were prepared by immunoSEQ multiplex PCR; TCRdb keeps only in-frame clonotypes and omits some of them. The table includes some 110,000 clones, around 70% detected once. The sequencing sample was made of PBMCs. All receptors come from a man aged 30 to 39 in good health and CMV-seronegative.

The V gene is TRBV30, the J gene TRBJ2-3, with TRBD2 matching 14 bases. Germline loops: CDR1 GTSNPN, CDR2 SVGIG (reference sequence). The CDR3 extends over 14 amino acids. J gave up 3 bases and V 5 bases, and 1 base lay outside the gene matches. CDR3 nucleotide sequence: TGTGCCTGGGGACTAGCGGGAGGAACAGATACGCAGTATTTT. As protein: CAWGLAGGTDTQYF.

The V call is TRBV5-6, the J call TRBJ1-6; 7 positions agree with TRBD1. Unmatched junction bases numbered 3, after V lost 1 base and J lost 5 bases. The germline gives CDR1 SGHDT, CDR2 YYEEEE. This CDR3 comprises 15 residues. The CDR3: CASSLWDSDNSPLHF. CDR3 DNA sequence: TGTGCCAGCAGCTTGTGGGACAGCGATAATTCACCCCTCCACTTT. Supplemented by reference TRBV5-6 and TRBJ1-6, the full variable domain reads DAGVTQSPTHLIKTRGQQVTLRCSPKSGHDTVSWYQQALGQGPQFIFQYYEEEERQRGNFPDRFSGHQFPNYSSELNVNALLLGDSALYLCASSLWDSDNSPLHFGNGTRLTVT.

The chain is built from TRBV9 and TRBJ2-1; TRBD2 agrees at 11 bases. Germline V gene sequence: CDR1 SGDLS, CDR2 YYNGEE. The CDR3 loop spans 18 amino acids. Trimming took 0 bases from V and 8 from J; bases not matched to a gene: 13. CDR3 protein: CASSVAWSWTSGRDEQFF. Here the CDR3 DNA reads TGTGCCAGCAGCGTAGCTTGGTCTTGGACTAGCGGGCGGGATGAGCAGTTCTTC.

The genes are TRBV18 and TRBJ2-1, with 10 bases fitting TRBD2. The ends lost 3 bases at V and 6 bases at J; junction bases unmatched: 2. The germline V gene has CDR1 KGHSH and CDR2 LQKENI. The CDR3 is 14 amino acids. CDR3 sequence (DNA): TGTGCCAGCTCACCCCTAGCGGGGGCCAATGAGCAGTTCTTC. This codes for CASSPLAGANEQFF.

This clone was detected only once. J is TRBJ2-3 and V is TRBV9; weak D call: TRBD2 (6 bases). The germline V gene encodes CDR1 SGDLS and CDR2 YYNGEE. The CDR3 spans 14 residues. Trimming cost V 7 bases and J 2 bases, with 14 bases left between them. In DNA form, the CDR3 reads TGTGCCAGCGGCCTTGGCGGGAACACAGATACGCAGTATTTT. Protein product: CASGLGGNTDTQYF.

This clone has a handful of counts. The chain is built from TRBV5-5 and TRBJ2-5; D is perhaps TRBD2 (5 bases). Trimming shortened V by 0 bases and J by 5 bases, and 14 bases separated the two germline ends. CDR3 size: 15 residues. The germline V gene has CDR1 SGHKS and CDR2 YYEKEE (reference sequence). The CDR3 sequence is CASSLGYGDEETQYF. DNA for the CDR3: TGTGCCAGCAGCTTGGGGTACGGGGATGAGGAGACCCAGTACTTC.

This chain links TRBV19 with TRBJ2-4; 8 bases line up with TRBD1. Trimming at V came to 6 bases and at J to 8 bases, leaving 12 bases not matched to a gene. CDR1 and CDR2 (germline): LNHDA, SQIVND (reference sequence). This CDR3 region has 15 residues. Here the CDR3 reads CASSKDRGRVDIQYF. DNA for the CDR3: TGTGCCAGTAGCAAAGACAGGGGAAGGGTGGACATTCAGTACTTC.

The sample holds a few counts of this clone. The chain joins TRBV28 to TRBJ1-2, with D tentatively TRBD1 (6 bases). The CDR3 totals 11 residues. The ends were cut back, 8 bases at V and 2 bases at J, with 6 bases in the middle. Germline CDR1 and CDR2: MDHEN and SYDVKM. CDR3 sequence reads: CASGQNYGYTF. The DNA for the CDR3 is TGTGCCAGCGGACAGAACTATGGCTACACCTTC.

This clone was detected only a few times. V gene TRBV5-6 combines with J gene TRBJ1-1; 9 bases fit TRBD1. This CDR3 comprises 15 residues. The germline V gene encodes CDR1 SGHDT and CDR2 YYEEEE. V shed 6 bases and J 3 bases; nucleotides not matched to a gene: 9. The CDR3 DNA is TGTGCCAGCACGCGGGGACAGGGTTGGGACACTGAAGCTTTCTTT. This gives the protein CASTRGQGWDTEAFF.

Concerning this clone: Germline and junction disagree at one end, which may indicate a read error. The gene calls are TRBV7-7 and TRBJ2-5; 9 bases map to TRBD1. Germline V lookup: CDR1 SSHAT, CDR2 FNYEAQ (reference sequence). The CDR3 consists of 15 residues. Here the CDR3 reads CASSLNTGGLETQYF. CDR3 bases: TGTGCTAGCAGCTTAAATACAGGGGGCTTGGAGACCCAGTACTTC.

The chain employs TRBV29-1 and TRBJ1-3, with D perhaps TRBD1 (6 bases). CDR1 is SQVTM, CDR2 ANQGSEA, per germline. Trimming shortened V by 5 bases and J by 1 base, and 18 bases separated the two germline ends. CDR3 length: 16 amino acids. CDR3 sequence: CSVQKGGSSSGNTIYF. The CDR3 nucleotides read TGCAGCGTTCAAAAAGGGGGTTCTAGTTCTGGAAACACCATATATTTT.

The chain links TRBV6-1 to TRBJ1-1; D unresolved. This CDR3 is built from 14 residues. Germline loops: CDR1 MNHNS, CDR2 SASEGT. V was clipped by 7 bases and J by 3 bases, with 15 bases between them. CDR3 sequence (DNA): TGTGCCAGCAACCCCTCGTCGGGGTACACTGAAGCTTTCTTT. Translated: CASNPSSGYTEAFF.

The CDR3 DNA is TGTGCCAGCAGTGACGGGACTACCCATGAGCAGTTCTTC. As protein: CASSDGTTHEQFF. J is TRBJ2-1 and V is TRBV2; 7 bases match TRBD2. Germline trimming cut 3 bases from V and 8 bases from J; bases unmatched to any gene: 4. CDR3 length: 13 residues. CDR1 is SNHLY, CDR2 FYNNEI, per germline.

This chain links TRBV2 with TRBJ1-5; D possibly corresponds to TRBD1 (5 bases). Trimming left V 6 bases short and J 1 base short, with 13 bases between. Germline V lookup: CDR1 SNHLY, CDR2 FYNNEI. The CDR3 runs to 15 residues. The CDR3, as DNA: TGTGCCAGCAGCCCCTTTGGGGCGAGCAATCAGCCCCAGCATTTT. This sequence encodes CASSPFGASNQPQHF. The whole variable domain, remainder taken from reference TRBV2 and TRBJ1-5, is EPEVTQTPSHQVTQMGQEVILRCVPISNHLYFYWYRQILGQKVEFLVSFYNNEISEKSEIFDDQFSVERPDGSNFTLKIRSTKLEDSAMYFCASSPFGASNQPQHFGDGTRLSIL.

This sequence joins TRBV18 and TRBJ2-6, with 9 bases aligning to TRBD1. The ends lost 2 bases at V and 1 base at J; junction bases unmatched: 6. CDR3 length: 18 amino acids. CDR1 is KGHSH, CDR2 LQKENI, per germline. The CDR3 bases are TGTGCCAGCTCACCAAGGCAGACAGGGGGTTCTGGGGCCAACGTCCTGACTTTC. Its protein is CASSPRQTGGSGANVLTF.

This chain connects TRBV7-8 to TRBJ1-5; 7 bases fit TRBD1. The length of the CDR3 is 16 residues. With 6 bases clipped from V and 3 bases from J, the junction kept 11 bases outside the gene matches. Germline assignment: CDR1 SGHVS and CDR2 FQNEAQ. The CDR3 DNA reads TGTGCCAGCAGTTCATGGGGCAGGGGGACCAATCAGCCCCAGCATTTT. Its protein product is CASSSWGRGTNQPQHF.

The CDR3 DNA is TGTGCCAGCTTGAAAGCGGGAGCGGCCACAGATACGCAGTATTTT. Its protein is CASLKAGAATDTQYF. The rearrangement links TRBV11-2 to TRBJ2-3; 8 bases line up with TRBD2. The CDR3 runs to 15 residues. CDR1 is SGHAT and CDR2 is FQNNGV in the germline V gene. V was clipped by 8 bases and J by 2 bases; unmatched bases: 9.

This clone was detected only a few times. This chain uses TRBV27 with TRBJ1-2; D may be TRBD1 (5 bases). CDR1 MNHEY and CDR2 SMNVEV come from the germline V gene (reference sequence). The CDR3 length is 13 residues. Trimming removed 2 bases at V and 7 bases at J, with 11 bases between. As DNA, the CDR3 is TGTGCCAGCAGTTTAAGTGGGGGACTTGGCTACACCTTC. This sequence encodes CASSLSGGLGYTF.

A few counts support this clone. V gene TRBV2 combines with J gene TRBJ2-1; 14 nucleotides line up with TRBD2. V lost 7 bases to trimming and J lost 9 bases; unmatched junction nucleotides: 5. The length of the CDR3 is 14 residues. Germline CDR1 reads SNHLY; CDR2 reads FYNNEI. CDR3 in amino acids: CASKGLAGESEQFF. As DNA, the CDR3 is TGTGCCAGCAAGGGACTAGCGGGAGAGAGTGAGCAGTTCTTC.

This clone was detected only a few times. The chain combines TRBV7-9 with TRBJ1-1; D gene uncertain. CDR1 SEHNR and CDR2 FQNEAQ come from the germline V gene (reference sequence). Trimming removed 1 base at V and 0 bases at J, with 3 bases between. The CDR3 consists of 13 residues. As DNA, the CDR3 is TGTGCCAGCAGCTTAGACATGAACACTGAAGCTTTCTTT. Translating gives CASSLDMNTEAFF.

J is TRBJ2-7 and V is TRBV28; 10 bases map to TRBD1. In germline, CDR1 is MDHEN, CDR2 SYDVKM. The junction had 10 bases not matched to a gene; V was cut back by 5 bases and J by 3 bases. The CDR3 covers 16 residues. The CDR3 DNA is TGTGCCAGCAGTCACGGGACAGGGGCAACCTTCTACGAGCAGTACTTC. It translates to CASSHGTGATFYEQYF.

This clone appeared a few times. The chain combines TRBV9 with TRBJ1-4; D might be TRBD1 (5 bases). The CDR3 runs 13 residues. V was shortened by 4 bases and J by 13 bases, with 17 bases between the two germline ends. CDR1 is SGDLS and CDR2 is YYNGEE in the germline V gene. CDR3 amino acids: CASSSQPERGLFF. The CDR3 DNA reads TGTGCCAGCAGCTCCCAACCCGAAAGGGGACTGTTTTTT.

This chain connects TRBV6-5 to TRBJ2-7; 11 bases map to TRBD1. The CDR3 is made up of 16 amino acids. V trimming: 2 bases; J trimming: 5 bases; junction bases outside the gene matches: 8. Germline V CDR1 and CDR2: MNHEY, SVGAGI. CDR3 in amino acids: CASSYGGTGGFNEQYF. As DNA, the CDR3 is TGTGCCAGCAGTTACGGCGGGACAGGGGGTTTCAACGAGCAGTACTTC.